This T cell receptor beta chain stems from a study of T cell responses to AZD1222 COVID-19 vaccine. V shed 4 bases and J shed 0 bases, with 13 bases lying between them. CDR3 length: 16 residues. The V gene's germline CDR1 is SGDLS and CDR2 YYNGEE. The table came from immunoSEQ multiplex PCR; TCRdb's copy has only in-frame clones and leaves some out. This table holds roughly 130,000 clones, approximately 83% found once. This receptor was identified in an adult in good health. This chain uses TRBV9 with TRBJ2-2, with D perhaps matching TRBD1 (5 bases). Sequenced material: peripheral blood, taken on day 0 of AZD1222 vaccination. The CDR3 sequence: CASSPQGLSNTGELFF. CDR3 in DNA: TGTGCCAGCAGCCCCCAGGGTCTATCGAACACCGGGGAGCTGTTTTTT.